This is a list of T cell receptor beta chains from one sample in a study of T cell repertoires in cytomegalovirus infection. For these TCRs, the target antigens are not known. TCRdb re-called the reads with MiXCR, one entry per CDR3 protein. Of hundreds of thousands of distinct CDR3 sequences listed, around 35% are singletons. This specimen consisted of cultured PBMCs, obtained from culture after CMV antigen stimulation. These receptors all come from a human donor in good health (CMV status not recorded). Some clones in this sample may be carry-over from other donors' samples. Each CDR3 is given without its conserved first and last residue.

V gene	CDR3 protein
TRBV2	ASRTWGDSPLH
TRBV12-5	ASGLGRRDRKNQPQH
TRBV4-3	ASGGLNTDTQY
TRBV19	ASSSLRGEGDTQY
TRBV7-2	ASSLDFHEQY
TRBV7-2	ASSFLYSSYNEQF
TRBV11-2	ASSLIPGELF
TRBV27	ASTQGGGGSPLH
TRBV7-2	ASSTRGAVYNEQF
TRBV6-5	ASSYGTGVNQPQH
TRBV7-6	ASSPGLAGHEQY
TRBV12-3/TRBV12-4	ASSLGRGIINNEQF
TRBV20-1	SATLAADTQY
TRBV7-2	ASSLLGSKDEQY
TRBV4-1	ASSPRDQGEKLF
TRBV11-3	ASSLGVAGGSYNEQF
TRBV7-9	ASSLGTAENSPLH
TRBV7-9	ASSLLLALPQETQY
TRBV25-1	ASSEQGNIQY
TRBV7-2	ASSLALTRHEQF
TRBV7-9	ASLRDPTSSYNEQF
TRBV7-8	ASSPKRGGRRDTQY
TRBV7-9	ASSRRRETGELF
TRBV20-1	SGGGRRADTQY
TRBV10-3	AISESMSGRHPDTQY
TRBV19	ATAGLAGGPETQY
TRBV5-4	ASSPGAPYNEQF
TRBV6-6	ASSPIKFDPNEQF
TRBV6-5	ASNRGGAAPDEQY
TRBV6-1	ASRWRGGLNEQF
TRBV7-2	ASSAQTSGTYNEQF
TRBV10-3	AITEGGTGELF
TRBV6-5	ATLPSYTSPLH
TRBV24-1	ATPAQVTEPF
TRBV7-6	ASSQRALRETQY
TRBV7-8	ASSLEVLGNQPQH
TRBV7-9	ASSLRQGEQGNIQY